The T cell receptor beta chain under discussion was sequenced for a study of blood T cell repertoires in COVID-19. About the research overall: Samples came from the United States, Italy and Spain, spanning acute and convalescent COVID-19. T cells, B-cell-depleted T cells, or PBMCs provided the cDNA or gDNA that served as material.

This clone was detected a few times. Authors' data handling: Estimated nucleated cell counts came from reference gene primer amplification. TCRdb's copy holds only in-frame clones and misses some; the assay was immunoSEQ multiplex PCR. The DNA gave D and trimming, while V, J and clone size come from that table. Of some 120,000 clones in the sample, approximately 80% were seen once. Germline V lookup: CDR1 MGHRA, CDR2 YSYEKL. V gave up 0 bases and J gave up 4 bases; unmatched junction bases: 5. The CDR3 has 15 amino acids. The TCR comes from a human donor in a cohort sampled during active COVID-19. This rearrangement joins TRBV4-1 to TRBJ1-2, with TRBD1 identical over 7 bases. Sequencing used peripheral blood. The CDR3 spells CASSQEQGFSYGYTF. In DNA form, the CDR3 reads TGCGCCAGCAGCCAAGAACAGGGGTTTAGCTATGGCTACACCTTC.